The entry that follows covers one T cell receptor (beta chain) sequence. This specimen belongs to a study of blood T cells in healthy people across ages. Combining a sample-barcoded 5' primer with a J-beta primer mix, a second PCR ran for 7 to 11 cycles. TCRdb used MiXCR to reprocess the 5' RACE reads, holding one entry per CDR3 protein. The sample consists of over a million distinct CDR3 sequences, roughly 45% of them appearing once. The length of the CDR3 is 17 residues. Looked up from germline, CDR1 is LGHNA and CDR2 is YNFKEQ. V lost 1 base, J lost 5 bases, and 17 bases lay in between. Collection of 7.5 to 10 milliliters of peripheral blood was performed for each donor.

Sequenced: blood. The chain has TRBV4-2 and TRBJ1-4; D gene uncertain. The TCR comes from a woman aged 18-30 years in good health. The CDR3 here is CASSQGSFPPGNEKLFF. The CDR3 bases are TGTGCCAGCAGCCAAGGTAGTTTCCCCCCCGGAAATGAAAAACTGTTTTTT.